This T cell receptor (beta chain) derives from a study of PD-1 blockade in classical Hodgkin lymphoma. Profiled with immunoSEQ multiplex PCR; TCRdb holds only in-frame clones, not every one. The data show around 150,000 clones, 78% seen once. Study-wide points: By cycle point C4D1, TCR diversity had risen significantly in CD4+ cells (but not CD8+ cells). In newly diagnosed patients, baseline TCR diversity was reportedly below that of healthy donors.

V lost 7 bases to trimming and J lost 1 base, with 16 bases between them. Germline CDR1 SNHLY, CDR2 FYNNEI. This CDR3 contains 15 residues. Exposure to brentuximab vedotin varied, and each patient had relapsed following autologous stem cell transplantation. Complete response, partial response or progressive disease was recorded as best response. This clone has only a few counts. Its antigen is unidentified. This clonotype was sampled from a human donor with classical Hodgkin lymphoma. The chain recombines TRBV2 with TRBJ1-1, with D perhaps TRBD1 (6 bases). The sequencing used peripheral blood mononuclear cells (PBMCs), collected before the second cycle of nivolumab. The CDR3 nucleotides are TGTGCCAGCACTTGGGGGGGCGCCGGGAACACTGAAGCTTTCTTT. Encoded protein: CASTWGGAGNTEAFF.